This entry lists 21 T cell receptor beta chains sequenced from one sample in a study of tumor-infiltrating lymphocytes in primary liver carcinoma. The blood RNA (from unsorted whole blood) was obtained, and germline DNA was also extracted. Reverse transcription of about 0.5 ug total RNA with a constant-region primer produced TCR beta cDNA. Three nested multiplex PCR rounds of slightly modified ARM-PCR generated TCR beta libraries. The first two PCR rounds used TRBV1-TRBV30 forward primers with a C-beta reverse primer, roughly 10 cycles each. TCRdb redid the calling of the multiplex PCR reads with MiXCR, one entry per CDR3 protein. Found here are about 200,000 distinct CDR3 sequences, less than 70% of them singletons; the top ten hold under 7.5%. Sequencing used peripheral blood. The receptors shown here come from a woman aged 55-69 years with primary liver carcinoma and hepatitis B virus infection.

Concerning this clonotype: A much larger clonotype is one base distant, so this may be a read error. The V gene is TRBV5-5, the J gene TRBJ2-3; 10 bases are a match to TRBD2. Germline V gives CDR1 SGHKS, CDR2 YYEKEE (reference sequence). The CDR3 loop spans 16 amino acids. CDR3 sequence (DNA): TGTGCCAGCAGCTTGGCCGCTAGCGGGAGCACAGATACGCAGAATTTT. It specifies CASSLAASGSTDTQNF.

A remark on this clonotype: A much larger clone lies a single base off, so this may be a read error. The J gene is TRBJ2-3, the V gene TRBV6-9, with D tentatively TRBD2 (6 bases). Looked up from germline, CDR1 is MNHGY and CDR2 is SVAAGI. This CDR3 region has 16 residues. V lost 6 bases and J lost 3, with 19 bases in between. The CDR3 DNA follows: TGTGCCAGCAGCACGACCCCTTCCGGGACTACAGATACGCAGTATTTT. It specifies CASSTTPSGTTDTQYF.

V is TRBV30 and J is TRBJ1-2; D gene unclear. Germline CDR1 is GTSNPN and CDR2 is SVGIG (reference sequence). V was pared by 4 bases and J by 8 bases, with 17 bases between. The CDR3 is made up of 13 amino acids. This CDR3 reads CAWTDRAGEGYTF. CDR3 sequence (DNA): TGTGCCTGGACCGACCGGGCCGGCGAGGGCTACACCTTC. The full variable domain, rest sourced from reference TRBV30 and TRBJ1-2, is SQTIHQWPATLVQPVGSPLSLECTVEGTSNPNLYWYRQAAGRGLQLLFYSVGIGQISSEVPQNLSASRPQDRQFILSSKKLLLSDSGFYLCAWTDRAGEGYTFGSGTRLTVV.

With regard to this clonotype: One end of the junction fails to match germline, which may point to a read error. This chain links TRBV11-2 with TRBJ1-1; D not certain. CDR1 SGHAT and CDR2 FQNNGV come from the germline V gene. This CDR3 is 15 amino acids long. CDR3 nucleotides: TGTGCCAGCAGTTTCGGACCGTATGGGCACACTGAAGCTTCCTTT. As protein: CASSFGPYGHTEASF.

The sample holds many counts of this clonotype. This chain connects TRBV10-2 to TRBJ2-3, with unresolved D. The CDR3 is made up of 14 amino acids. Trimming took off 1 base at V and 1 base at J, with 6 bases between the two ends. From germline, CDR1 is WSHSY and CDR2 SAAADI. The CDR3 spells CASSELRGTDTQYF. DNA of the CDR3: TGCGCCAGCAGTGAGTTACGTGGCACAGATACGCAGTATTTT.

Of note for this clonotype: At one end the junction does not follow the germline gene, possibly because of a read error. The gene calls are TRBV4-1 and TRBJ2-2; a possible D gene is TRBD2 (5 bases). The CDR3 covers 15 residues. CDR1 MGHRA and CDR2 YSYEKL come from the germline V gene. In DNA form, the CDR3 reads TGCGCCAGCAGCCAAGTGTCACACTACACCGGGGAACTGTTTTTT. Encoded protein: CASSQVSHYTGELFF.

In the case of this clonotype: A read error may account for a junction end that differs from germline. Written as DNA, the CDR3 is TGTGCCAGCAGCTTAGGGAGGCTTAATCAGCCCCGGCATTTT. Translation: CASSLGRLNQPRHF. The rearrangement links TRBV28 to TRBJ1-5; D not resolved. The CDR3 sequence is 14 residues long. In germline, CDR1 is MDHEN, CDR2 SYDVKM.

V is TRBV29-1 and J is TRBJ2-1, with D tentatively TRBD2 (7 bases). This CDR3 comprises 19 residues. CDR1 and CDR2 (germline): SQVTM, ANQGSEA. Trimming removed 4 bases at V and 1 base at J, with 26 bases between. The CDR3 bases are TGCAGCGTTGGGACGCACCGGACTAGGGGGAGAGGGTCCTACAATGAGCAGTTCTTC. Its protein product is CSVGTHRTRGRGSYNEQFF.

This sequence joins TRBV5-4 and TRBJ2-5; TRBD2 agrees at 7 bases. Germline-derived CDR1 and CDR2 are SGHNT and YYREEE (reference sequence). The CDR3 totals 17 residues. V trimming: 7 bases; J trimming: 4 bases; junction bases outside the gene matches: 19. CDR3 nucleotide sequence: TGTGCCAGCTCTCCTGCCCTCGGCGGGAGAAGAGGAGAGACCCAGTACTTC. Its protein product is CASSPALGGRRGETQYF.

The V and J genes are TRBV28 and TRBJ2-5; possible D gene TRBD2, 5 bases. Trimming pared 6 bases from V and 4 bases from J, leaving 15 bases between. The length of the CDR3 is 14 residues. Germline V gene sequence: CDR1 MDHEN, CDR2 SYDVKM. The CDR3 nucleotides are TGTGCCAGCAGGACTCTCTACGGAGGAGAGACCCAGTACTTC. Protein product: CASRTLYGGETQYF.

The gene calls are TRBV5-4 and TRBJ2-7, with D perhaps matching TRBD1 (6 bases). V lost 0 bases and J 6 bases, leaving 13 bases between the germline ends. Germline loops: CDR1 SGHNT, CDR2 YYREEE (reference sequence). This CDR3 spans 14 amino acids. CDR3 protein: CASSLVQGIGEQYF. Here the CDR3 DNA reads TGTGCCAGCAGCTTGGTCCAGGGGATCGGCGAGCAGTACTTC.

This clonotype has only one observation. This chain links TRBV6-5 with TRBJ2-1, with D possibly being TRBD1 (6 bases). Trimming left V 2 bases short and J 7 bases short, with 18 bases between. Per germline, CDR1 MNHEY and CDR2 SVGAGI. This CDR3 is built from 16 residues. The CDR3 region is CASSYGGTRGDNEQFF. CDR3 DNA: TGTGCCAGCAGTTACGGTGGGACAAGGGGCGATAATGAGCAGTTCTTC.

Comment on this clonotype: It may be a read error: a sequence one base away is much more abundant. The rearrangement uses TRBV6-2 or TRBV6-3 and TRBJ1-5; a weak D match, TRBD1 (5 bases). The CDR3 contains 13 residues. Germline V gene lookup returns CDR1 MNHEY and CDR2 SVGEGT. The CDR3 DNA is TGTGCCAGCAGCGGGCGGGGCTATCAGCCCCGGCATTTT. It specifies CASSGRGYQPRHF.

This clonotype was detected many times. The CDR3 sequence: CASAGGMYPYYNEQFF. In nucleotides, the CDR3 is TGCGCCAGCGCGGGAGGCATGTACCCTTATTACAATGAGCAGTTCTTC. V gene TRBV4-1 combines with J gene TRBJ2-1; 8 bases map to TRBD2. Per germline, CDR1 MGHRA and CDR2 YSYEKL. After removal of 8 bases from V and 4 bases from J, the junction contained 13 bases not matched to a gene. The CDR3 covers 16 residues.

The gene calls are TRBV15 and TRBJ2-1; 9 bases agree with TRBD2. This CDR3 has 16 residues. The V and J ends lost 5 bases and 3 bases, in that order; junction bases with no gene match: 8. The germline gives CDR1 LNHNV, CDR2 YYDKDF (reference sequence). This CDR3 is CATSETGTSFYNEQFF. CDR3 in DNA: TGTGCCACCAGCGAGACCGGGACTAGCTTCTACAATGAGCAGTTCTTC.

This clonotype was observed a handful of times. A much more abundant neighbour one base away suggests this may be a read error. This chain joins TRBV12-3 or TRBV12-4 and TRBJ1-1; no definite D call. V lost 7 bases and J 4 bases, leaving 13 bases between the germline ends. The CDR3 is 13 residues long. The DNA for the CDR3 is TGTGCCAGCAAGGTCGGAGCAGCCACTGAAGCTTTCTTT. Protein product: CASKVGAATEAFF.

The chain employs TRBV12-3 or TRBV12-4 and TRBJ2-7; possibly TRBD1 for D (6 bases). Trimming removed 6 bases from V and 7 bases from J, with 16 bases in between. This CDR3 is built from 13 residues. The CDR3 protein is CASRSQGTGEQYF. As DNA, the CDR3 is TGTGCCAGCAGAAGCCAGGGGACGGGGGAGCAGTACTTC.

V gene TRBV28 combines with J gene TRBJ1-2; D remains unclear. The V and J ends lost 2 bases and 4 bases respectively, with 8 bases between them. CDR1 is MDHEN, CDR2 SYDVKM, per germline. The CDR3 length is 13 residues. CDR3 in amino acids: CASSLAGFYGYTF. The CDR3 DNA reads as TGTGCCAGCAGTTTAGCGGGCTTCTATGGCTACACCTTC.

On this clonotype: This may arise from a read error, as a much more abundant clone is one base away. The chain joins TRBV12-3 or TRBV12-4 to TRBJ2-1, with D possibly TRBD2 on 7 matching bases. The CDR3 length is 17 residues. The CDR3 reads CASRKGGRQLSYNEQSF. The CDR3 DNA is TGTGCCAGCAGGAAGGGGGGGAGACAGCTATCCTACAATGAGCAGTCCTTC.

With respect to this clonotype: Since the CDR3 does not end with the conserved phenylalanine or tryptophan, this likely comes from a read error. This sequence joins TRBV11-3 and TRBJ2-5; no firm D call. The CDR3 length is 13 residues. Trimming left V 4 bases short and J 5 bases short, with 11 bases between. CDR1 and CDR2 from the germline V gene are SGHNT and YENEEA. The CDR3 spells CASSSGRGETQYL. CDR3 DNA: TGTGCCAGCAGCTCAGGTCGTGGCGAGACCCAGTACCTC.

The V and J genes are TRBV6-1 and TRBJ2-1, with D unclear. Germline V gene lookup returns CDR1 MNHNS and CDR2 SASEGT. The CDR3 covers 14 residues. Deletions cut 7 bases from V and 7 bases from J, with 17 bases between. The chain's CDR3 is CASMSDPSHNEQFF. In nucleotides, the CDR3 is TGTGCCAGCATGTCCGACCCTTCCCATAATGAGCAGTTCTTC.